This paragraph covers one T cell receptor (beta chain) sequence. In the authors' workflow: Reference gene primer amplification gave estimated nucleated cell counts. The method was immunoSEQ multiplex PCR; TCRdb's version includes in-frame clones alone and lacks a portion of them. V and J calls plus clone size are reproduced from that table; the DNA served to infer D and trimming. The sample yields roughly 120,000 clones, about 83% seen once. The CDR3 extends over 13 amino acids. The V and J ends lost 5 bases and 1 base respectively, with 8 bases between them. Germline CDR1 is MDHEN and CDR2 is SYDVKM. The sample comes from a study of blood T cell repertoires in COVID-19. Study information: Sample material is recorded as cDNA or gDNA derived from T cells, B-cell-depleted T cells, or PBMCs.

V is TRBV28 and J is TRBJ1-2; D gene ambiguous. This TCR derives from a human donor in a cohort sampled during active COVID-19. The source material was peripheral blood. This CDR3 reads CASSRRINYGYTF. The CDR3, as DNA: TGTGCCAGCAGTCGGCGGATTAACTATGGCTACACCTTC.